This TCR beta chain was sequenced for a study of cytomegalovirus exposure and HLA in healthy donors. Broader study findings: Per published reports, the classifier diagnosed cytomegalovirus status with high specificity and sensitivity.

Donors were drawn from the 120-subject validation cohort, separate from the approximately 680-subject first cohort. Clones were sequenced by immunoSEQ multiplex PCR, and TCRdb holds only the in-frame ones, with some missing. The sample yields 120,000 or so clones, 88% seen once. A remark on this clone: Its antigen remains unidentified.

Sequencing used PBMCs. This clonotype was obtained from a woman between 25 and 40 years old in good health and CMV-seropositive.

CDR3 DNA: TGCAGCGTTGCCCGCTTGACTGGCATGAACACTGAAGCTTTCTTT. Translation gives CSVARLTGMNTEAFF. The chain recombines TRBV29-1 with TRBJ1-1; D gene ambiguous. V dropped 4 bases and J dropped 0 bases, with 15 bases sitting between them. Germline CDR1 reads SQVTM; CDR2 reads ANQGSEA. This CDR3 has 15 amino acids.